The text below deals with one T cell receptor (beta chain). These data come from a study of blood T cell repertoires in COVID-19. Study-level background: Both acute and convalescent COVID-19 samples were obtained from the United States, Italy and Spain.

Seattle enrolled patients during active infection and tracked them longitudinally. Clones were sequenced by immunoSEQ multiplex PCR, and TCRdb holds only the in-frame ones, with some missing. The sample shows 210,000 or so clones, nearly 85% of them seen only once. This CDR3 comprises 10 residues. Per germline, CDR1 GTSNPN and CDR2 SVGIG (reference sequence). V was shortened by 5 bases and J by 6 bases, with 6 bases between the two germline ends. Sequencing was carried out using peripheral blood. V is TRBV30 and J is TRBJ2-3; D is unresolved. This TCR was sampled from a woman in her 30s with COVID-19, enrolled during active disease. CDR3 sequence (DNA): TGTGCCTGGGCGTCCGATACGCAGTATTTT. As protein: CAWASDTQYF. The complete variable domain, with remaining parts taken from reference TRBV30 and TRBJ2-3, reads SQTIHQWPATLVQPVGSPLSLECTVEGTSNPNLYWYRQAAGRGLQLLFYSVGIGQISSEVPQNLSASRPQDRQFILSSKKLLLSDSGFYLCAWASDTQYFGPGTRLTVL.